The 20 T cell receptor beta chains in this list originate from one sample, sequenced in a study of regulatory T cells in long-lasting Graves disease. Time point given: newly diagnosed GD, antithyroid drugs for less than 3 months. With RNA extracted from PBMCs as input, the TCR library was made. TCR beta libraries were built with iRepertoire HTBI primers and Arm-PCR of CDR3 regions. TCRdb independently ran MiXCR on the multiplex PCR reads; one entry per CDR3 protein. The sample includes under 400,000 distinct CDR3 sequences, over 15% of them seen just once. Separately, the same data were catalogued under a study of T cells in Graves' hyperthyroidism and ophthalmopathy.

The specimen comprised peripheral blood mononuclear cells (PBMCs), sampled at new diagnosis, from a patient treated with antithyroid drugs. These receptor sequences come from a man aged 40-49 years with Graves disease.

There are many counts of this clonotype. The rearrangement links TRBV10-3 to TRBJ1-5; tentatively, D is TRBD1 (6 bases). CDR3 size: 15 residues. V lost 6 bases and J 1 base, leaving 13 bases between the germline ends. Germline V gives CDR1 ENHRY, CDR2 SYGVKD. The CDR3 DNA follows: TGTGCCATCAGCGAAGGACAGAGAAGCAATCAGCCCCAGCATTTT. This codes for CAISEGQRSNQPQHF.

At least ten counts were recorded for this clonotype. The chain joins TRBV19 to TRBJ2-3, with D possibly matching TRBD1 (6 bases). The CDR3 totals 14 residues. The germline gives CDR1 LNHDA, CDR2 SQIVND (reference sequence). V was shortened by 9 bases and J by 0 bases, with 13 bases between the two germline ends. CDR3 region: CASAAGVSTDTQYF. The CDR3 region has the DNA TGTGCCAGCGCGGCAGGGGTTAGCACAGATACGCAGTATTTT.

This clonotype was counted between two and nine times. The chain joins TRBV15 to TRBJ1-1; maybe TRBD1 (5 bases). The CDR3 has 14 residues. V lost 2 bases and J lost 2, with 9 bases in between. In germline, CDR1 is LNHNV, CDR2 YYDKDF (reference sequence). The DNA for the CDR3 is TGTGCCACCAGCAGACAGGGTATTAACACTGAAGCTTTCTTT. It translates to CATSRQGINTEAFF.

This clonotype was detected many times. V usage is TRBV6-2 or TRBV6-3 and J usage is TRBJ2-1, with D tentatively TRBD2 (5 bases). Looked up from germline, CDR1 is MNHEY and CDR2 is SVGEGT. Trimming pared 6 bases from V and 4 bases from J, leaving 10 bases between. The CDR3 consists of 13 residues. CDR3 amino acids: CASSKLVYNEQFF. The CDR3 nucleotides read TGTGCCAGCAGCAAACTAGTGTACAATGAGCAGTTCTTC.

As to this clonotype: A much bigger clone sits one base away, suggesting this may be a read error. The CDR3 does not end in the conserved phenylalanine or tryptophan, so this is likely a read error. It is unclear where the CDR3 begins or ends on the DNA, so no DNA is shown, and the CDR3 is as TCRdb lists it. The chain couples TRBV2 to TRBJ2-1; the table's D gene call, TRBD1, was not cross checked with the DNA. Per germline, CDR1 SNHLY and CDR2 FYNNEI. From its first to its last residue, the CDR3 has 11 amino acids. CDR3 residues: CAGQARRFLVL.

At least ten counts were recorded for this clonotype. V is TRBV6-1 and J is TRBJ2-7; no clear D gene. This CDR3 spans 11 amino acids. The ends were cut back, 6 bases at V and 6 bases at J, with 9 bases in the middle. Germline values: CDR1 MNHNS, CDR2 SASEGT. The CDR3 protein is CASRGRSEQYF. Here the CDR3 DNA reads TGTGCCAGCAGGGGAAGAAGCGAGCAGTACTTC.

This clonotype was observed a handful of times. This likely comes from a read error, as the CDR3 has no conserved phenylalanine or tryptophan at its end. The chain recombines TRBV3-1 with TRBJ2-5, with a weak D call TRBD1 (6 bases). The CDR3 extends over 15 amino acids. Per germline, CDR1 LGHDT and CDR2 YNNKEL (reference sequence). Deletions cut 1 base from V and 4 bases from J, with 13 bases between. DNA of the CDR3: TGTGCCAGCAGCCAAGGGGTTTTGGACAGAGAGACCCAGTACCTC. This sequence encodes CASSQGVLDRETQYL.

The gene calls are TRBV5-1 and TRBJ2-2; TRBD2 matches at 7 bases. V was pared by 0 bases and J by 7 bases, with 3 bases of the junction left unmatched. Germline CDR1 and CDR2: SGHRS and YFSETQ. There are 14 residues in the CDR3. In nucleotides, the CDR3 is TGCGCCAGCAGCTTGGTACTAGCGAACGGGGAGCTGTTTTTT. Protein sequence: CASSLVLANGELFF.

This clonotype was seen ten or more times. This chain joins TRBV5-1 and TRBJ2-2; the D gene could be TRBD1 or TRBD2 (5 bases each). This CDR3 is built from 15 residues. Trimming took 2 bases from V and 0 from J, leaving 8 bases between them. Per germline, CDR1 SGHRS and CDR2 YFSETQ. The CDR3 nucleotides read TGCGCCAGCAGCTTCGGGACCGCGAACACCGGGGAGCTGTTTTTT. Amino acid sequence: CASSFGTANTGELFF.

This clonotype came up many times. The chain is built from TRBV5-1 and TRBJ2-1; the D gene is possibly TRBD2 (7 bases). Germline V CDR1 and CDR2: SGHRS, YFSETQ. The V end was cut by 0 bases, the J end by 0 bases, with 10 bases between. The CDR3 is made up of 16 amino acids. The CDR3 sequence is CASSLGGGISYNEQFF. In DNA, the CDR3 is TGCGCCAGCAGCTTGGGGGGGGGCATCTCCTACAATGAGCAGTTCTTC.

This clonotype was picked up many times. The chain combines TRBV20-1 with TRBJ2-3; D is possibly TRBD2 (6 bases). Per the germline V gene, CDR1 is DFQATT and CDR2 is SNEGSKA (reference sequence). V gave up 6 bases and J gave up 6 bases, with 16 bases separating them. The CDR3 is 13 residues long. The CDR3 sequence is CSAPGTRRDTQYF. The CDR3 bases are TGCAGTGCCCCCGGGACTCGTCGTGATACGCAGTATTTT.

This chain connects TRBV20-1 to TRBJ1-6; TRBD1 might be the D (5 bases). Germline V gene lookup returns CDR1 DFQATT and CDR2 SNEGSKA (reference sequence). This CDR3 has 13 amino acids. The V end lost 8 bases, the J end lost 8 bases, and 16 bases lay between the germline ends. The CDR3 sequence is CSTIQGRHSPLHF. DNA for the CDR3: TGCAGTACGATCCAGGGCCGGCATTCACCCCTCCACTTT.

V usage is TRBV9 and J usage is TRBJ1-6, with TRBD1 as a possible D gene (5 bases). Germline V gives CDR1 SGDLS, CDR2 YYNGEE. The CDR3 is 15 residues long. Trimming left V 0 bases short and J 6 bases short, with 10 bases between. CDR3 nucleotides: TGTGCCAGCAGCGTAGGGGGCAGGAGTAATTCACCCCTCCACTTT. Amino acids: CASSVGGRSNSPLHF. The full variable domain, completed using reference TRBV9 and TRBJ1-6, is DSGVTQTPKHLITATGQRVTLRCSPRSGDLSVYWYQQSLDQGLQFLIQYYNGEERAKGNILERFSAQQFPDLHSELNLSSLELGDSALYFCASSVGGRSNSPLHFGNGTRLTVT.

In its sample, this clonotype was seen a few times. The CDR3 DNA follows: TGTGCCAGCAGCTTGATGGTCAGGGGGTTAGCAGATACGCAGTATTTT. This encodes CASSLMVRGLADTQYF. The rearrangement links TRBV7-2 to TRBJ2-3, with TRBD1 identical over 7 bases. The CDR3 is 16 amino acids. Germline lookup yields CDR1 SGHTA and CDR2 FQGNSA. The V gene end was trimmed by 3 bases and the J gene end by 4 bases; junction bases not matched to a gene: 10.

For the CDR3, the DNA is TGCGCCAGCAGCCAAGAGACGCGGCAGGGCGGTCAGCCCCAGCATTTT. Translating gives CASSQETRQGGQPQHF. The chain links TRBV4-1 to TRBJ1-5; D might be TRBD1 (5 bases). From germline, CDR1 is MGHRA and CDR2 YSYEKL. The V gene lost 0 bases and the J gene lost 6 bases, with 15 bases spanning the gap. This CDR3 is 16 amino acids long.

The V and J genes are TRBV29-1 and TRBJ2-3, with no clear D. The germline CDR1 and CDR2 sequences are SQVTM and ANQGSEA. The CDR3 extends over 8 amino acids. The germline V and J ends were trimmed by 2 bases and 11 bases, with 2 bases remaining between them. CDR3 in amino acids: CSVEMQYF. The CDR3 coding sequence is TGCAGCGTTGAAATGCAGTATTTT.

A few counts support this clonotype. A much bigger clone sits one base away, suggesting this may be a read error. The chain recombines TRBV3-1 with TRBJ2-1; D possibly corresponds to TRBD1 (5 bases). Germline V gene lookup returns CDR1 LGHDT and CDR2 YNNKEL (reference sequence). CDR3 length: 16 residues. CDR3 loop: CASSGTVRYWGDEQSF. The CDR3 coding sequence is TGTGCCAGCAGTGGTACTGTGCGTTACTGGGGCGATGAGCAGTCCTTC.

This clonotype was seen at least ten times. The chain joins TRBV11-1 to TRBJ2-5; D remains unclear. V lost 5 bases, J lost 7 bases, and 11 bases lay in between. This CDR3 is built from 12 residues. The germline V gene encodes CDR1 SGHAT and CDR2 FQDESV (reference sequence). CDR3 sequence: CASSGKSWTQYF. The DNA of the CDR3 is TGTGCCAGCAGCGGAAAGAGTTGGACCCAGTACTTC. The full variable domain, completed using reference TRBV11-1 and TRBJ2-5, is EAEVAQSPRYKITEKSQAVAFWCDPISGHATLYWYRQILGQGPELLVQFQDESVVDDSQLPKDRFSAERLKGVDSTLKIQPAELGDSAMYLCASSGKSWTQYFGPGTRLLVL.

This clonotype has ten or more counts. J is TRBJ2-5 and V is TRBV3-1; D gene unclear. The CDR3 spans 14 residues. From germline, CDR1 is LGHDT and CDR2 YNNKEL (reference sequence). V was trimmed by 4 bases and J by 4 bases, leaving 13 bases between them. CDR3 nucleotides: TGTGCCAGCAGCCCAGCCGGGTTGTCAGAGACCCAGTACTTC. It specifies CASSPAGLSETQYF.

This clonotype appeared many times. The chain carries TRBV18 and TRBJ2-3, with D perhaps TRBD1 (6 bases). CDR3 length: 13 residues. Germline V gives CDR1 KGHSH, CDR2 LQKENI. Trimming pared 3 bases from V and 10 bases from J, leaving 14 bases between. CDR3 amino acids: CASSPPGEKAQYF. CDR3 in DNA: TGTGCCAGCTCACCGCCAGGGGAGAAGGCGCAGTATTTT.